These 28 T cell receptor beta chains came from one sample sequenced in a study of T cell repertoires in cytomegalovirus infection. TCRdb re-called the reads through MiXCR, storing one row per CDR3 protein. The sample lists around 530,000 distinct CDR3 sequences; 16% were seen once. The sample was CD8+ T cells from PBMCs. The source is a human donor in good health (CMV status not recorded). Some clones in this sample may be carry-over from other donors' samples.

This clonotype occurred many times. J is TRBJ1-4 and V is TRBV6-1, with TRBD1 as a possible D gene (5 bases). CDR1 is MNHNS and CDR2 is SASEGT in the germline V gene. There are 13 residues in the CDR3. The V end lost 8 bases, the J end lost 8 bases, and 15 bases lay between the germline ends. CDR3 in amino acids: CASGGTLSEKLFF. The CDR3 DNA reads as TGTGCCAGCGGGGGAACCCTTTCAGAAAAACTGTTTTTT.

This clonotype was seen more than once but under ten times. J is TRBJ2-1 and V is TRBV9; no clear D gene. This CDR3 comprises 12 residues. CDR1 and CDR2 (germline): SGDLS, YYNGEE. The V end was cut by 3 bases, the J end by 8 bases, with 9 bases between. The CDR3 DNA follows: TGTGCCAGCAGCGATGAGTTCGATGAGCAGTTCTTC. Translating it yields CASSDEFDEQFF.

The rearrangement joins TRBV27 to TRBJ2-3; 11 nucleotides agree with TRBD2. The CDR3 totals 15 residues. Losses at the gene ends were 11 bases for V and 3 bases for J; bases not matched to a gene: 10. CDR1 MNHEY and CDR2 SMNVEV come from the germline V gene (reference sequence). This CDR3 reads CAATSGGSGTDTQYF. The DNA for the CDR3 is TGTGCCGCCACTAGCGGGGGAAGTGGTACAGATACGCAGTATTTT.

This clonotype occurred many times. The chain has TRBV12-3 or TRBV12-4 and TRBJ2-1; D call uncertain. V gave up 6 bases and J gave up 5 bases, with 11 bases separating them. The CDR3 consists of 13 residues. CDR3 loop: CASSPYLHNEQFF. CDR3 sequence (DNA): TGTGCCAGCAGCCCATATCTCCACAATGAGCAGTTCTTC.

This clonotype was seen more than once but under ten times. This chain joins TRBV19 and TRBJ1-2; TRBD1 matches at 8 bases. Trimming cost V 4 bases and J 6 bases; bases outside gene matches: 7. The CDR3 runs 14 residues. Per germline, CDR1 LNHDA and CDR2 SQIVND (reference sequence). The CDR3: CASSRRDRTDGYTF. Written as DNA, the CDR3 is TGTGCCAGTAGTAGGCGGGACAGGACGGATGGCTACACCTTC.

The chain carries TRBV7-3 and TRBJ2-7; a possible D gene is TRBD2 (6 bases). The length of the CDR3 is 15 residues. Germline CDR1 reads SGHTA; CDR2 reads FQGTGA. Trimming cost V 1 base and J 1 base, with 11 bases left between them. The CDR3 is CASSLNGSPSYEQYF. CDR3 bases: TGTGCCAGCAGCTTAAACGGGAGTCCTTCCTACGAGCAGTACTTC.

This clonotype turned up a few times. V and J are TRBV20-1 and TRBJ1-3; D gene unclear. CDR1 is DFQATT and CDR2 is SNEGSKA in the germline V gene (reference sequence). The CDR3 has 14 residues. Trimming took off 3 bases at V and 0 bases at J, with 9 bases between the two ends. The CDR3 region has the DNA TGCAGTGCTAGTACCCAACACTCTGGAAACACCATATATTTT. Encoded protein: CSASTQHSGNTIYF.

The genes are TRBV4-2 and TRBJ2-1; D is perhaps TRBD2 (5 bases). The germline CDR1 and CDR2 sequences are LGHNA and YNFKEQ. The CDR3 loop spans 14 amino acids. The V end lost 3 bases, the J end lost 8 bases, and 14 bases lay between the germline ends. The CDR3 DNA follows: TGTGCCAGCAGCCACGACTATTTTAGCGATGAGCAGTTCTTC. Its protein product is CASSHDYFSDEQFF.

Regarding this clonotype: The junction shows a germline mismatch at one end, possibly a read error. The gene calls are TRBV7-9 and TRBJ1-2; 10 bases are shared with TRBD1. This CDR3 has 15 amino acids. CDR1 and CDR2 (germline): SEHNR, FQNEAQ (reference sequence). The CDR3 sequence is CASSTGTGEGNGYNF. The CDR3 DNA follows: TGTGCCAGCAGCACCGGGACAGGGGAGGGGAATGGCTACAACTTC.

A few counts support this clonotype. The gene calls are TRBV7-3 and TRBJ2-3; 7 bases match TRBD2. The ends lost 5 bases at V and 3 bases at J; junction bases unmatched: 8. The CDR3 is 15 residues long. The germline gives CDR1 SGHTA, CDR2 FQGTGA. The CDR3 bases are TGTGCCAGCAGCGTCTCCGGGACTAAGACAGATACGCAGTATTTT. As protein: CASSVSGTKTDTQYF.

Notes on this clonotype: A read error may be the cause here, since a much bigger clone is one base away. The rearrangement links TRBV28 to TRBJ2-2, with D unclear. The CDR3 contains 14 residues. The germline CDR1 and CDR2 sequences are MDHEN and SYDVKM. The V end was cut by 7 bases, the J end by 1 base, with 10 bases between. The CDR3 nucleotides are TGTGCCAGCAATTTTGAGGTGAACACCGGGGAGCTGTTTTTT. As protein: CASNFEVNTGELFF.

V gene TRBV14 combines with J gene TRBJ2-1, with 9 bases lining up with TRBD2. The germline CDR1 and CDR2 sequences are SGHDN and FVKESK. Trimming took 4 bases from V and 8 from J; bases not matched to a gene: 12. The CDR3 is made up of 16 amino acids. The CDR3 bases are TGTGCCAGCAGCCCCGCCGGGAGCGGGAGGCCCTATGAGCAGTTCTTC. Translation: CASSPAGSGRPYEQFF.

This clonotype has at least ten counts. The chain links TRBV7-6 to TRBJ2-7; D might be TRBD1 or TRBD2, each matching 6 bases. The CDR3 length is 14 residues. Germline CDR1 is SGHVS and CDR2 is FNYEAQ. Deletions cut 0 bases from V and 2 bases from J, with 8 bases between. In DNA, the CDR3 is TGTGCCAGCAGCTTAGCGGAGGGGGCCTACGAGCAGTACTTC. It yields the protein CASSLAEGAYEQYF.

CDR3 protein: CASEPGDDEQYF. DNA of the CDR3: TGTGCCAGCGAGCCAGGGGATGATGAGCAGTACTTC. The rearrangement links TRBV6-2 or TRBV6-3 to TRBJ2-7; D perhaps matches TRBD1 (6 bases). Germline V CDR1 and CDR2: MNHEY, SVGEGT. V lost 8 bases and J 7 bases, leaving 15 bases between the germline ends. The CDR3 consists of 12 residues.

This clonotype has a count of ten or more. Germline is not matched at one junction end, which may reflect a read error. This chain links TRBV7-7 with TRBJ2-2; 8 bases map to TRBD2. Germline loops: CDR1 SSHAT, CDR2 FNYEAQ (reference sequence). This CDR3 has 15 amino acids. CDR3 nucleotide sequence: TGTGCTAGCAGCTCCTCGGGGGGGCGCACCGGGGAGCTGTTTTTT. It is translated as CASSSSGGRTGELFF.

This clonotype was seen ten or more times. V and J are TRBV5-4 and TRBJ2-4; D possibly uses TRBD1 or TRBD2 (5 bases each). Germline CDR1 is SGHNT and CDR2 is YYREEE (reference sequence). V dropped 4 bases and J dropped 1 base, with 18 bases sitting between them. This CDR3 has 17 amino acids. The CDR3 DNA reads TGTGCCAGCAGCGACAATTACCTGGGGGAGGCCAAAAACATTCAGTACTTC. It yields the protein CASSDNYLGEAKNIQYF.

This clonotype was observed a single time. The chain carries TRBV15 and TRBJ1-4; D is ambiguous. The CDR3 has 19 amino acids. Germline CDR1 reads LNHNV; CDR2 reads YYDKDF (reference sequence). The germline V and J ends were trimmed by 0 bases and 3 bases, with 20 bases remaining between them. CDR3 nucleotides: TGTGCCACCAGCAGAGAGAGGGCCACCGGACCAAGGGCTAATGAAAAACTGTTTTTT. This translates into CATSRERATGPRANEKLFF.

As to this clonotype: A much larger clone lies a single base off, so this may be a read error. The CDR3 end shows no conserved phenylalanine or tryptophan, and so a read error is likely. This sequence joins TRBV28 and TRBJ2-7; D unresolved. Looked up from germline, CDR1 is MDHEN and CDR2 is SYDVKM. This CDR3 contains 16 residues. The germline V and J ends were trimmed by 2 bases and 0 bases, with 14 bases remaining between them. DNA for the CDR3: TGTGCCAGCAGTTTAAATCGGGTCGAAAGCTCCTACGAGCAGTACTTA. Protein sequence: CASSLNRVESSYEQYL.

This clonotype was seen repeatedly, ten times or more. The rearrangement uses TRBV12-3 or TRBV12-4 and TRBJ1-6; TRBD1 might be the D (5 bases). This CDR3 has 15 amino acids. With 6 bases removed from V and 9 bases from J, the gap between germline ends came to 18 bases. The CDR3 is CASSPMEGFRSPLHF. The CDR3, as DNA: TGTGCCAGCAGCCCCATGGAGGGGTTTCGTTCACCCCTCCACTTT.

This clonotype was detected ten times or more. The chain joins TRBV6-1 to TRBJ2-1; TRBD2 agrees at 13 bases. CDR1 MNHNS and CDR2 SASEGT come from the germline V gene. The CDR3 runs to 15 residues. V shed 6 bases and J 8 bases; nucleotides not matched to a gene: 7. This CDR3 is CASSRTSGSPHEQFF. The CDR3 nucleotides are TGTGCCAGCAGCAGGACTAGCGGGAGCCCCCATGAGCAGTTCTTC.

This clonotype was detected a few times. This rearrangement joins TRBV11-2 to TRBJ1-1, with 8 nucleotides matching TRBD1. Germline V gives CDR1 SGHAT, CDR2 FQNNGV. The CDR3 contains 12 residues. Losses at the gene ends were 4 bases for V and 11 bases for J; bases not matched to a gene: 6. CDR3 in DNA: TGTGCCAGCAGCTACCAGACAGGGGCGGCTTTCTTT. This gives the protein CASSYQTGAAFF.

This clonotype was recorded many times. The rearrangement links TRBV12-3 or TRBV12-4 to TRBJ2-7; D is perhaps TRBD1 or TRBD2 (6 bases each). V lost 6 bases to trimming and J lost 2 bases, with 14 bases between them. The CDR3 has 14 residues. CDR3 region: CASRSTGATYEQYF. CDR3 nucleotide sequence: TGTGCCAGCAGATCTACGGGGGCGACCTACGAGCAGTACTTC.

In this sample, this clonotype turned up a few times. The V and J genes are TRBV15 and TRBJ1-1; TRBD1 is a possible D gene (5 bases). The CDR3 is made up of 15 amino acids. Germline assignment: CDR1 LNHNV and CDR2 YYDKDF (reference sequence). V was cut by 5 bases and J by 0 bases, with 13 bases left in between. CDR3 residues: CATSWGDDLNTEAFF. Written as DNA, the CDR3 is TGTGCCACCAGCTGGGGGGATGATTTGAACACTGAAGCTTTCTTT.

In the case of this clonotype: Mismatch with germline at one junction end may stem from a read error. The chain joins TRBV27 to TRBJ1-1; no firm D call. CDR1 and CDR2 from the germline V gene are MNHEY and SMNVEV (reference sequence). This CDR3 comprises 14 residues. Written as DNA, the CDR3 is TGTGCCAGCAGTTCCCTACTCCGGCCCACTGAATCTTTCTTT. It encodes CASSSLLRPTESFF.

This chain joins TRBV5-6 and TRBJ2-7; the D is unclear. CDR1 is SGHDT and CDR2 is YYEEEE in the germline V gene. The CDR3 length is 14 residues. V dropped 3 bases and J dropped 2 bases, with 12 bases sitting between them. CDR3 DNA: TGTGCCAGCAGCTCTCCCAGGCGGACCTACGAGCAGTACTTC. Its translation: CASSSPRRTYEQYF.

This clonotype was seen at least ten times. The CDR3 loop is CASSLLAESSYNEQFF. DNA for the CDR3: TGTGCCAGCAGCTTATTGGCGGAGAGCTCCTACAATGAGCAGTTCTTC. The genes are TRBV11-3 and TRBJ2-1; D is unclear. The CDR3 spans 16 residues. The V gene's germline CDR1 is SGHNT and CDR2 YENEEA. V lost 2 bases, J lost 0 bases, and 11 bases lay in between.

The rearrangement joins TRBV27 to TRBJ2-1; tentative D call: TRBD2 (5 bases). The germline gives CDR1 MNHEY, CDR2 SMNVEV (reference sequence). The CDR3 has 15 residues. The V gene lost 7 bases and the J gene lost 9 bases, with 22 bases spanning the gap. The CDR3 region is CASTSLGWGVGEQFF. CDR3 DNA sequence: TGTGCCAGCACCTCTTTGGGGTGGGGAGTGGGTGAGCAGTTCTTC.

This clonotype has only a few counts. The chain uses TRBV27 and TRBJ2-1; D is possibly TRBD1 (6 bases). Germline V gene data show CDR1 as MNHEY and CDR2 as SMNVEV (reference sequence). The CDR3 extends over 14 amino acids. Trimming removed 6 bases from V and 6 bases from J, with 15 bases in between. CDR3 amino acids: CASRLAGDRNEQFF. For the CDR3, the DNA is TGTGCCAGCAGACTCGCAGGGGACCGCAATGAGCAGTTCTTC.